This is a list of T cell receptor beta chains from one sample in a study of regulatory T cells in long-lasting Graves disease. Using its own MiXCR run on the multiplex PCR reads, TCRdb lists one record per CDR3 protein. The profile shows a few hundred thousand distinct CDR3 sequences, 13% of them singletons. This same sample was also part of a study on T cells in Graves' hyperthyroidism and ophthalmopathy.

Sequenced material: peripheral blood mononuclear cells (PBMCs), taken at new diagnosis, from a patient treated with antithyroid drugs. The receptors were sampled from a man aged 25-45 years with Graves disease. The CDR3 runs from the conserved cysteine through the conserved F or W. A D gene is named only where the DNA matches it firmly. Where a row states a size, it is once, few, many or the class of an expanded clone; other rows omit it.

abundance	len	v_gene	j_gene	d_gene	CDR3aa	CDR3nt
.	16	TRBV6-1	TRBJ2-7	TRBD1	CASSLRQGMKTYEQYF	TGTGCCAGCAGTCTTAGACAGGGAATGAAAACCTACGAGCAGTACTTC
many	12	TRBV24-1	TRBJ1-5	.	CATSSANQPQHF	TGTGCCACCAGTTCAGCAAATCAGCCCCAGCATTTT
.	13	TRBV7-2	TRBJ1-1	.	CASSFPKDSEAFF	TGTGCCAGCAGCTTTCCTAAGGACTCAGAAGCTTTCTTT
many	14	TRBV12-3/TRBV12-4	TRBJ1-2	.	CASSLARQSSSYTF	TGTGCCAGCAGTTTAGCGAGGCAGTCAAGTAGCTACACCTTC
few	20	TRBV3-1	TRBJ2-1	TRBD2	CASSRPSGLAGGSIYNEQFF	TGTGCCAGCAGCCGGCCAAGTGGGCTAGCGGGTGGCTCAATCTACAATGAGCAGTTCTTC
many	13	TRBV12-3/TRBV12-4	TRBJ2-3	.	CASSTDSTDTQYF	TGTGCCAGCAGCACCGACAGCACAGATACGCAGTATTTT
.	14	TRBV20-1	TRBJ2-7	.	CSARKSQGNYEQYF	TGCAGTGCTAGAAAATCACAGGGAAACTACGAGCAGTACTTC
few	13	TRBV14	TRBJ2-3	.	CASSQDGLDTQYF	TGTGCCAGCAGCCAAGACGGGTTAGATACGCAGTATTTT
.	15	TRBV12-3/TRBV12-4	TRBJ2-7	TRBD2	CASSKGGLAGVEQYF	TGTGCCAGCAGTAAAGGGGGACTAGCGGGAGTGGAGCAGTACTTC
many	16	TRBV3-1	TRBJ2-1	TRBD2	CASSQDWTSVNNEQFF	TGTGCCAGCAGCCAAGATTGGACTAGCGTAAACAATGAGCAGTTCTTC
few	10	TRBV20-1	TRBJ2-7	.	CSASGHEQYF	TGCAGTGCTAGCGGGCACGAGCAGTACTTC
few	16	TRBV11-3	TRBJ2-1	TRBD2	CASSLEGREGGNEQFF	TGTGCCAGCAGCTTAGAAGGTCGGGAGGGCGGAAATGAGCAGTTCTTC
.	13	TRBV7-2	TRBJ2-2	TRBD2	CASSGGCTGELFF	TGTGCCAGTAGCGGGGGATGCACCGGGGAGCTGTTTTTT
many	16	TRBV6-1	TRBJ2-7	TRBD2	CARRTSGTWVNYEQYF	TGTGCCAGAAGGACTAGCGGGACTTGGGTTAACTACGAGCAGTACTTC
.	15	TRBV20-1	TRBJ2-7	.	CSAEERGRGLYEQYF	TGCAGTGCTGAAGAGAGAGGCCGAGGCCTCTACGAGCAGTACTTC
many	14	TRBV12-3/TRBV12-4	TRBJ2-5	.	CASSLRGTPETQYF	TGTGCCAGCAGTTTAAGGGGTACCCCAGAGACCCAGTACTTC
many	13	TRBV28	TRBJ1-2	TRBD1	CASSFDRGGGYTF	TGTGCCAGCAGCTTTGACAGGGGAGGGGGCTACACCTTC
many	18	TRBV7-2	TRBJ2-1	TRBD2	CASSPRVPTSGPNNEQFF	TGTGCCAGCAGCCCCAGGGTCCCGACTAGCGGGCCTAACAATGAGCAGTTCTTC
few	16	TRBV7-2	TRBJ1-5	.	CASSLHHGQYNQPQHF	TGTGCCAGCAGCTTACACCACGGACAGTACAATCAGCCCCAGCATTTT
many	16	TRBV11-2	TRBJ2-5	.	CASSLYVGEVEETQYF	TGTGCCAGCAGCTTATACGTGGGAGAGGTGGAAGAGACCCAGTACTTC
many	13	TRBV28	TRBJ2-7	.	CASSPGGFYEQYF	TGTGCCAGCAGTCCGGGCGGTTTTTACGAGCAGTACTTC
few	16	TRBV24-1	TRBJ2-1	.	CATSDSRGGTYNEQFF	TGTGCCACCAGTGATTCTAGGGGTGGTACCTACAATGAGCAGTTCTTC
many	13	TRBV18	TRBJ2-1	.	CASHQRGDNEQFF	TGTGCCTCCCACCAGAGGGGAGACAATGAGCAGTTCTTC
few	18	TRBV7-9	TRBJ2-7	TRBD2	CASSLGWRLAGESYEQYF	TGTGCCAGCAGCTTAGGTTGGAGATTAGCGGGAGAGAGCTACGAGCAGTACTTC